This note documents a single TCR beta chain sequence. Antigen: not known. This specimen belongs to a study of T-cell reconstitution after alpha-beta-depleted transplantation in children. Study-level results: Two months or so post-transplant, alpha-beta T cells reportedly derived from several hundred expanded graft clones. After one year, T-cell counts and TCRbeta diversity mostly came from new T cells. Day-60 TCRbeta diversity that was high in some patients was derived from surviving recipient T cells and thymic progenitors.

Preparation of the TCRbeta library involved a method that used unique molecular identifiers. TCRdb re-derived calls from the PCR reads in MiXCR, one entry per CDR3 protein. The data contain some 310,000 distinct CDR3 sequences, approximately 20% of them singletons. The sample was PBMCs, mostly from graft donor cells, taken 180 days after TCRalphabeta/CD19-depleted stem cell transplant. The TCR was taken from a male patient aged 10 to 17 who had a stem cell transplant for acute lymphoblastic leukemia, so the T cells may come from the graft donor.

The CDR3 spells CASSLTRTEPQHF. The CDR3 DNA reads TGTGCCAGCAGCTTAACCCGGACGGAGCCCCAGCATTTT. J is TRBJ1-5 and V is TRBV7-3; D is ambiguous. Trimming removed 0 bases at V and 8 bases at J, with 8 bases between. This CDR3 has 13 residues. Germline V gives CDR1 SGHTA, CDR2 FQGTGA. The whole variable domain, filled in from reference TRBV7-3 and TRBJ1-5, reads GAGVSQTPSNKVTEKGKYVELRCDPISGHTALYWYRQSLGQGPEFLIYFQGTGAADDSGLPNDRFFAVRPEGSVSTLKIQRTERGDSAVYLCASSLTRTEPQHFGDGTRLSIL.